The sample holds one count of the clone carrying this T cell receptor beta chain. Its specificity is unknown. The V gene lost 6 bases and the J gene lost 4 bases, with 10 bases spanning the gap. This CDR3 spans 13 amino acids. CDR1 MNHNS and CDR2 SASEGT come from the germline V gene. The data belong to a study of shared clonotypes between healthy human individuals. General study results and limits: Rarefaction indicated that sorted-subset sequencing remained incomplete although depth was large.

Data came from immunoSEQ multiplex PCR; TCRdb stores just in-frame clones and leaves some out. This sample has roughly 2 million clones, with 95% found just once. Into CD45RA+ naive and CD45RA-negative memory subsets, the CD4+ cells were split. V usage is TRBV6-1 and J usage is TRBJ1-3, with no clear D. The sequencing input was naive CD4+ T cells sorted from blood. Subset given: CD45RA+ positively selected. The sequence was obtained from a man aged 18 to 29 in good health. CDR3 amino acids: CASRFTAGNTIYF. CDR3 DNA: TGTGCCAGCAGGTTCACGGCCGGAAACACCATATATTTT.